This T cell receptor (beta chain) was documented in a study of shared clonotypes between healthy human individuals. The germline V gene encodes CDR1 SGHRS and CDR2 YFSETQ. With V trimmed by 4 bases and J by 8 bases, 9 bases remained unmatched. CDR3 length: 15 amino acids. Using immunoSEQ multiplex PCR, the repertoire was profiled, and TCRdb retains in-frame clones only, with some absent. The sample has some 1.4 million clones; roughly 96% are singletons. The rearrangement uses TRBV5-1 and TRBJ2-4; 10 nucleotides agree with TRBD2. The sequenced sample consisted of naive CD4+ T cells sorted from blood. Subset reported: CD45RA+ positively selected. The sequence came from a man aged 30 to 39 in good health. This CDR3 reads CASSPTLAGVDIQYF. The CDR3 DNA follows: TGCGCCAGCAGCCCAACTCTAGCGGGAGTTGACATTCAGTACTTC.